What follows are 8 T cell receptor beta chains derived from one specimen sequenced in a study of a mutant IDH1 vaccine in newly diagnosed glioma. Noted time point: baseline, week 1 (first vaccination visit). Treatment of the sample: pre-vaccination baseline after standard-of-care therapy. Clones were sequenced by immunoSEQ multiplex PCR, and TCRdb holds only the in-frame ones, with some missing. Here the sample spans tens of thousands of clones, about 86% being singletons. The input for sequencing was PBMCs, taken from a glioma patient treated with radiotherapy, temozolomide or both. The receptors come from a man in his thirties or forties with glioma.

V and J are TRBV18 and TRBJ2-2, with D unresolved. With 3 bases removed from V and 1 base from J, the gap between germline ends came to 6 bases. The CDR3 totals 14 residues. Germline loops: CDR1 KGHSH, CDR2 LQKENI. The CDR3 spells CASSPVVNTGELFF. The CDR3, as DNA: TGTGCCAGCTCACCGGTGGTGAACACCGGGGAGCTGTTTTTT.

The CDR3 region is CASSIRDRAWYQETQYF. DNA for the CDR3: TGTGCCAGTAGTATCCGGGACAGGGCTTGGTACCAAGAGACCCAGTACTTC. The chain carries TRBV19 and TRBJ2-5, with 9 bases aligning to TRBD1. This CDR3 has 17 amino acids. CDR1 is LNHDA, CDR2 SQIVND, per germline (reference sequence). The trim removed 3 bases at V and 0 bases at J, leaving 8 bases unmatched.

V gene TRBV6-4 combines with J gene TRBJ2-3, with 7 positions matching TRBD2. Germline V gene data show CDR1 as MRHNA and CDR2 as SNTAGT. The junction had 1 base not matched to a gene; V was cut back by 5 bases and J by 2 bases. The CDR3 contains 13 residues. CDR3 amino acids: CASSSGVTDTQYF. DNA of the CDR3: TGTGCCAGCAGTAGCGGGGTCACAGATACGCAGTATTTT.

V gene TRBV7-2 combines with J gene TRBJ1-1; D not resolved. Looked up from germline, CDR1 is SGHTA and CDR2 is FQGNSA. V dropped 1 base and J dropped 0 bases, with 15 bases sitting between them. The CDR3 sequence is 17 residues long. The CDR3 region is CASSLVWPHTMNTEAFF. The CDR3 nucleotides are TGTGCCAGCAGCTTAGTCTGGCCGCATACTATGAACACTGAAGCTTTCTTT.

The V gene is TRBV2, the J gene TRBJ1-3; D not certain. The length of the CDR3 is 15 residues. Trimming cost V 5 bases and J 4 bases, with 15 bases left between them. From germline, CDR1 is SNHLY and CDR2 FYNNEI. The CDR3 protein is CASSPERPGGNTIYF. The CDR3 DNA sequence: TGTGCCAGCAGTCCCGAGCGACCCGGGGGAAACACCATATATTTT.

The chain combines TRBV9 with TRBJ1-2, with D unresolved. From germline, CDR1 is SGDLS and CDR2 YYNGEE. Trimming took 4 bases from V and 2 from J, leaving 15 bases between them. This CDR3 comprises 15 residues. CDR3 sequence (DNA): TGTGCCAGCAGCCCAGAGGCACAGCCCAACTATGGCTACACCTTC. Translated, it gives CASSPEAQPNYGYTF.

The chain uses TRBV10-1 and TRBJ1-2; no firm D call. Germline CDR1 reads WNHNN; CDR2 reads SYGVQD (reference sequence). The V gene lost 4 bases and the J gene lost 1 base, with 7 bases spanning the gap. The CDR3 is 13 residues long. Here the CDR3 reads CASSGEDNYGYTF. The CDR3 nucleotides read TGCGCCAGCAGTGGGGAGGATAACTATGGCTACACCTTC.

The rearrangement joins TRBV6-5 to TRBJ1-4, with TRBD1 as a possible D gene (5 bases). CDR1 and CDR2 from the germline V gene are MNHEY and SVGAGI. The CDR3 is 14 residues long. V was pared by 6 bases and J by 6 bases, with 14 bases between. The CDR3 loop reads CASSPTGVDEKLFF. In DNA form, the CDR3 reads TGTGCCAGCAGCCCAACGGGGGTAGATGAAAAACTGTTTTTT.